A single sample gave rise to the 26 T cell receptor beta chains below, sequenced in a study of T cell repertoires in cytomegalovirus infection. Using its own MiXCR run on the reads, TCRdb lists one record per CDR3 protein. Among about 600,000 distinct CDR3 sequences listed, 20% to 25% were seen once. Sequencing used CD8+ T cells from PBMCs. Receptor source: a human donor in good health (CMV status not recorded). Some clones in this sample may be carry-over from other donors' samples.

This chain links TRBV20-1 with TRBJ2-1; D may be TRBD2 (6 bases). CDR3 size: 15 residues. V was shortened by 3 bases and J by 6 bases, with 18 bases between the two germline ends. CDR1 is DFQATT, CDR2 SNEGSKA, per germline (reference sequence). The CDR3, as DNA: TGCAGTGCTAGGGAGGGACTCCTCCCCGGCAATGAGCAGTTCTTC. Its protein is CSAREGLLPGNEQFF.

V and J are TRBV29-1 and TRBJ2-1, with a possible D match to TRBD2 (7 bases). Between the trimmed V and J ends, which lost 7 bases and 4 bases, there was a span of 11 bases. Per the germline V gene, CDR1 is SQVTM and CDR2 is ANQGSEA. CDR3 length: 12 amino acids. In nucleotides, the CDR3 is TGCAGCGCTAGGGGGGGGTACAATGAGCAGTTCTTC. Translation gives CSARGGYNEQFF.

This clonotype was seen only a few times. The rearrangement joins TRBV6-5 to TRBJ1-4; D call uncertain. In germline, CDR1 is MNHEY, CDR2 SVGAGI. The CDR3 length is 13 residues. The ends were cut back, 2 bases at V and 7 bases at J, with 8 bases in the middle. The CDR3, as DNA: TGTGCCAGCAGTTACCGAGACGGTGAAAAACTGTTTTTT. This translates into CASSYRDGEKLFF.

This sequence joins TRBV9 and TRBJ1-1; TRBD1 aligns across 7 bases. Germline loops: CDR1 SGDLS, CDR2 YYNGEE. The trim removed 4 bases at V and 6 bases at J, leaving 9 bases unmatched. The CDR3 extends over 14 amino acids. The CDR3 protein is CASSIIDRVSEAFF. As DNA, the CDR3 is TGTGCCAGCAGCATCATCGACAGGGTGTCTGAAGCTTTCTTT.

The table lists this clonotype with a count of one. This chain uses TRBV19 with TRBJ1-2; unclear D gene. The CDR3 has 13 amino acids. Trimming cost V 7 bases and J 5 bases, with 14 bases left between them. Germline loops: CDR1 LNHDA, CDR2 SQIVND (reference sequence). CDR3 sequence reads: CASTDGEFYGYTF. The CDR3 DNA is TGTGCCAGTACCGACGGGGAATTTTATGGCTACACCTTC.

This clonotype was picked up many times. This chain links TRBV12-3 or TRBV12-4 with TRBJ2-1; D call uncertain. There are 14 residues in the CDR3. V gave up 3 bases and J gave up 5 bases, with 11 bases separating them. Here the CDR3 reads CASSFTGLDNEQFF. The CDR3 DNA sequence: TGTGCCAGCAGTTTCACCGGTCTCGACAATGAGCAGTTCTTC.

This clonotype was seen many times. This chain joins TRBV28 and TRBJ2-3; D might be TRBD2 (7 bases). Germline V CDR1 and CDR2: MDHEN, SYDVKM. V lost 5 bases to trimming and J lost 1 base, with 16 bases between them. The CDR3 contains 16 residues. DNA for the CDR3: TGTGCCAGCAGTCCGAGGGGGGGGCGGGGCACAGATACGCAGTATTTT. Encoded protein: CASSPRGGRGTDTQYF.

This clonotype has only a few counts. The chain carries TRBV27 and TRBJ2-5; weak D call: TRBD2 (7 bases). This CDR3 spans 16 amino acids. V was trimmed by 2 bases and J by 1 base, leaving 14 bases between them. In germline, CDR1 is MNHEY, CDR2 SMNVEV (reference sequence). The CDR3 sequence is CASSLGGGRRQETQYF. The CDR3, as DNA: TGTGCCAGCAGTTTAGGGGGGGGCAGGCGCCAAGAGACCCAGTACTTC.

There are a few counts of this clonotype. The CDR3 DNA sequence: TGTGCCAGCAGCCCAACTCAGGGTGAGAATTCACCCCTCCACTTT. Translated, it gives CASSPTQGENSPLHF. V is TRBV9 and J is TRBJ1-6; a possible D gene is TRBD1 (5 bases). The V end lost 4 bases, the J end lost 7 bases, and 15 bases lay between the germline ends. CDR1 and CDR2 from the germline V gene are SGDLS and YYNGEE. This CDR3 is built from 15 residues. The whole variable domain, filled in from reference TRBV9 and TRBJ1-6, reads DSGVTQTPKHLITATGQRVTLRCSPRSGDLSVYWYQQSLDQGLQFLIQYYNGEERAKGNILERFSAQQFPDLHSELNLSSLELGDSALYFCASSPTQGENSPLHFGNGTRLTVT.

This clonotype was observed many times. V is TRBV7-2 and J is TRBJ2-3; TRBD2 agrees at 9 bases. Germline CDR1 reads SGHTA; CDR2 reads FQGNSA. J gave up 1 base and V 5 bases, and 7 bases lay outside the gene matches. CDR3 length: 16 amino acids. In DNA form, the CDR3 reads TGTGCCAGCAGCCACAAGGTAGCGGGGGGCACAGATACGCAGTATTTT. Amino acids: CASSHKVAGGTDTQYF. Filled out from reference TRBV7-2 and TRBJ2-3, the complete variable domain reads GAGVSQSPSNKVTEKGKDVELRCDPISGHTALYWYRQSLGQGLEFLIYFQGNSAPDKSGLPSDRFSAERTGGSVSTLTIQRTQQEDSAVYLCASSHKVAGGTDTQYFGPGTRLTVL.

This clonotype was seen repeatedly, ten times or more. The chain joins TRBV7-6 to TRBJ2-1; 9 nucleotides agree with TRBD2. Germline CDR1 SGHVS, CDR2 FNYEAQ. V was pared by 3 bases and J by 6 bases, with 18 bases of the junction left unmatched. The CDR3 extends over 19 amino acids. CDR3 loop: CASSFSEAGGASRGNEQFF. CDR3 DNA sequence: TGTGCCAGCAGCTTCTCGGAAGCGGGGGGTGCGTCGAGGGGCAATGAGCAGTTCTTC.

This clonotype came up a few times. In DNA form, the CDR3 reads TGTGCCAGCAGTTTGAGGTCGGCCGGGGTGAACACCGGGGAGCTGTTTTTT. Its translation: CASSLRSAGVNTGELFF. This chain links TRBV28 with TRBJ2-2, with D maybe TRBD2 (5 bases). Germline-derived CDR1 and CDR2 are MDHEN and SYDVKM. The V and J ends lost 3 bases and 1 base respectively, with 15 bases between them. The CDR3 sequence is 17 residues long.

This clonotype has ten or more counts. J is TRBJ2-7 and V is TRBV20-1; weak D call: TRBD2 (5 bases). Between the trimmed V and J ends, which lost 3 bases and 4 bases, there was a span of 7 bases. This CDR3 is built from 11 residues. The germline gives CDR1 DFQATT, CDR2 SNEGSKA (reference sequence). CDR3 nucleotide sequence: TGCAGTGCTAGTACGGGGTACGAGCAGTACTTC. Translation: CSASTGYEQYF.

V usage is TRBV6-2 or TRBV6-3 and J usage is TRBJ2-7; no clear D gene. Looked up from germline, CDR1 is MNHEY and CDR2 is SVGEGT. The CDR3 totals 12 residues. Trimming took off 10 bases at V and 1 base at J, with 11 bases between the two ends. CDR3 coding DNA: TGTGCCACAATCGCACCATCCTACGAGCAGTACGTC. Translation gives CATIAPSYEQYV.

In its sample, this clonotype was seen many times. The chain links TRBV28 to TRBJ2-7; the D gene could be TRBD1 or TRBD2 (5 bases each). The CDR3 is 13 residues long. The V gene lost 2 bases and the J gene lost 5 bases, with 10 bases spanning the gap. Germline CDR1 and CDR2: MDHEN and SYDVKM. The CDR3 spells CASSLMGVNEQYV. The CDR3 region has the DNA TGTGCCAGCAGTTTAATGGGGGTCAACGAGCAGTACGTC.

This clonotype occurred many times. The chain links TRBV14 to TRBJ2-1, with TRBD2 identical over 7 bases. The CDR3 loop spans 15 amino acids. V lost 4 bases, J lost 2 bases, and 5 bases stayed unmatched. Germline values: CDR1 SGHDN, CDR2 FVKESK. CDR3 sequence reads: CASSPGSGAYNEQFF. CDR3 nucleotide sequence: TGTGCCAGCAGCCCGGGGAGCGGGGCCTACAATGAGCAGTTCTTC.

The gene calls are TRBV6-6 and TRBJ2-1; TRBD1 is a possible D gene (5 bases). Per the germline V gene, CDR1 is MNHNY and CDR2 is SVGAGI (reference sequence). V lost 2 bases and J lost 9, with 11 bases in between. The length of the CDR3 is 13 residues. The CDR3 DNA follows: TGTGCCAGCAGTTACGAGATAAGGGGTGAGCAGTTCTTC. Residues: CASSYEIRGEQFF.

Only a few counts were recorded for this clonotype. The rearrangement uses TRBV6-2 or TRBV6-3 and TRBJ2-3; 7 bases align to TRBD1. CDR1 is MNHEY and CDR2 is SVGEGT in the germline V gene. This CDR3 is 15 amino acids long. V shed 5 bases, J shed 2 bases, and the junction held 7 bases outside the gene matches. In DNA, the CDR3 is TGTGCCAGCAGTGAGAACAGGGGCCACACAGATACGCAGTATTTT. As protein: CASSENRGHTDTQYF.

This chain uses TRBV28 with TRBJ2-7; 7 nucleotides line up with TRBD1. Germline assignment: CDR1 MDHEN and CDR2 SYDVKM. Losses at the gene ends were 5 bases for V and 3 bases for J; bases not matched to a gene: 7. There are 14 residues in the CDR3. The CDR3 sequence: CASSRQGDFYEQYF. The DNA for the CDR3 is TGTGCCAGCAGTCGACAGGGCGATTTCTACGAGCAGTACTTC.

The CDR3, as DNA: TGTGCCAGCAGTTACCAAGGGACAGGGTTCTATGGCTACACCTTC. Translation: CASSYQGTGFYGYTF. The J gene is TRBJ1-2, the V gene TRBV6-2 or TRBV6-3, with 9 bases matching TRBD1. The CDR3 runs 15 residues. V shed 2 bases, J shed 4 bases, and the junction held 5 bases outside the gene matches. Germline CDR1 reads MNHEY; CDR2 reads SVGEGT.

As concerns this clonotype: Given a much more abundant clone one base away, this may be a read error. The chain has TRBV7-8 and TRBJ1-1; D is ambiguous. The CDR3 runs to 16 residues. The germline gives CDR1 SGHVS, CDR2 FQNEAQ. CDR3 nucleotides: TGTGCCAGCAGCTTAGTCGGACCGCTACCGAACACTGAAGCTCTCTTT. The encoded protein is CASSLVGPLPNTEALF. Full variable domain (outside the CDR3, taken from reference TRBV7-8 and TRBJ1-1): GAGVSQSPRYKVAKRGQDVALRCDPISGHVSLFWYQQALGQGPEFLTYFQNEAQLDKSGLPSDRFFAERPEGSVSTLKIQRTQQEDSAVYLCASSLVGPLPNTEALFGQGTRLTVV.

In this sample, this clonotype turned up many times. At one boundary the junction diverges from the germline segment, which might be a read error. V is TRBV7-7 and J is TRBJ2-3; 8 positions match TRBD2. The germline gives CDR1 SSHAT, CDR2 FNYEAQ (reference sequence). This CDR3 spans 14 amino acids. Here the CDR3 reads CASSWGLDTDTQYF. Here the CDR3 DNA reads TGTGCTAGCAGCTGGGGACTAGACACAGATACGCAGTATTTT.

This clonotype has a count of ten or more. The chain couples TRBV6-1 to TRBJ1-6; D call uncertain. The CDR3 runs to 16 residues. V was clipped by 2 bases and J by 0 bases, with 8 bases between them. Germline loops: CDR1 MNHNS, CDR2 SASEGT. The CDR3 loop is CASSEIWSSYNSPLHF. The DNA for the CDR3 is TGTGCCAGCAGTGAAATATGGAGCTCCTATAATTCACCCCTCCACTTT.

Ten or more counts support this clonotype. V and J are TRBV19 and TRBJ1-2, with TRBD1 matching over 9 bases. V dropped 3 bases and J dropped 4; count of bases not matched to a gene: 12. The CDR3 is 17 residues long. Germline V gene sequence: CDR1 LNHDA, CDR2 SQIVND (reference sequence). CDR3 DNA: TGTGCCAGTAGTATGGCCCGGAGGGGACAGGGCTCCTATGGCTACACCTTC. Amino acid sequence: CASSMARRGQGSYGYTF.

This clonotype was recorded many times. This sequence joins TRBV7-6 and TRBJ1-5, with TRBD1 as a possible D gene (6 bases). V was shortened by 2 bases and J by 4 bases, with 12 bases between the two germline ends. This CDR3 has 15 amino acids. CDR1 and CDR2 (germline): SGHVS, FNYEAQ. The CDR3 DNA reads TGTGCCAGCAGCTTAATTGCAGGGGAAAATCAGCCCCAGCATTTT. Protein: CASSLIAGENQPQHF.

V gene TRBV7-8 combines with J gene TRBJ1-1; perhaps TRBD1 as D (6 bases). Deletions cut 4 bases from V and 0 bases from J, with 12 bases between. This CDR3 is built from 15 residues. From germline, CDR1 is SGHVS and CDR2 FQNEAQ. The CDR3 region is CASSSRTAMNTEAFF. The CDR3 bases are TGTGCCAGCAGCTCGAGGACAGCTATGAACACTGAAGCTTTCTTT.